The clone carrying this T cell receptor (beta chain) was recorded many times. Its cognate antigen is unknown. cDNA molecules carried unique molecular identifiers, and template switching added a universal primer site. One entry per CDR3 protein results from TCRdb running MiXCR on the 5' RACE reads. The table records 310,000 or so distinct CDR3 sequences, 8% to 9% of them present only once. The germline V and J ends were trimmed by 6 bases and 2 bases, with 11 bases remaining between them. Germline CDR1 is DFQATT and CDR2 is SNEGSKA (reference sequence). CDR3 size: 12 residues. The data belong to a study of identical twins. Only healthy Caucasians were included as donors. Study outcomes and limitations: In cord blood, abundant beta clonotypes had fewer insertions; memory showed no trend.

The data also belong to a second study, concerning yellow fever vaccine responses in identical twins.

Sequencing was done on a sample of memory (CD45RO+) T cells sorted from blood. This receptor was identified in a young woman in good health. The chain combines TRBV20-1 with TRBJ2-7, with D unclear. The CDR3 region has the DNA TGCAGTGCCAACGTGGGCCCCTACGAGCAGTACTTC. This sequence encodes CSANVGPYEQYF.